This T cell receptor (beta chain) was found in a study of shared clonotypes between healthy human individuals. CDR3 length: 15 amino acids. Germline V gene sequence: CDR1 SGHDT, CDR2 YYEEEE. Trimming pared 3 bases from V and 8 bases from J, leaving 17 bases between. Splitting the CD4+ cells yielded a CD45RA+ naive subset and a CD45RA-negative memory subset. The protocol was immunoSEQ multiplex PCR, while the TCRdb copy is restricted to in-frame clones and leaves out a portion. Altogether over 950,000 clones are present, approximately 80% being singletons, with the ten largest covering about 0.89%. The chain recombines TRBV5-6 with TRBJ1-4; D unclear. Sequences were obtained from memory CD4+ T cells from PBMCs. Subset in this sample: CD45RA-negative fraction. This receptor was obtained from a man younger than 35 in good health. Some clones in this sample may be carry-over from other donors' samples. CDR3 in DNA: TGTGCCAGCAGCTCATATTATAGGGCTGGGGAAAAACTGTTTTTT. Translating it yields CASSSYYRAGEKLFF.